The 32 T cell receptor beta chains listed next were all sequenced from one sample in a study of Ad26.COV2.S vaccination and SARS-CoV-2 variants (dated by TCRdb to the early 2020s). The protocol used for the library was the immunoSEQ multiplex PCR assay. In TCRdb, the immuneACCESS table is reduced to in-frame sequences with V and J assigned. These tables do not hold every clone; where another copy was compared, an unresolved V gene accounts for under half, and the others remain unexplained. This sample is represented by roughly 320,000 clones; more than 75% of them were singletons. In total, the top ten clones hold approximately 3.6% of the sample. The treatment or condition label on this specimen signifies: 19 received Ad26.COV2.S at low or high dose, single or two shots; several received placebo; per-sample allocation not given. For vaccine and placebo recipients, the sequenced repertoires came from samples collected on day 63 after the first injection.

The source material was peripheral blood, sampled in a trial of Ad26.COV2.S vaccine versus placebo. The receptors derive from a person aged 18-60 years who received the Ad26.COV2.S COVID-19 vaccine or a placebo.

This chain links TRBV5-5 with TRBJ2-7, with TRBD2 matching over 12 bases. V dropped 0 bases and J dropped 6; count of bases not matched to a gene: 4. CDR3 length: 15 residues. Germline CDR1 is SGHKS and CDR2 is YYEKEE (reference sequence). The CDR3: CASSLGTSGVREQYF. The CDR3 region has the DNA TGTGCCAGCAGCTTGGGGACTAGCGGGGTCCGCGAGCAGTACTTC. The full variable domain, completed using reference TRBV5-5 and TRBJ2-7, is DAGVTQSPTHLIKTRGQQVTLRCSPISGHKSVSWYQQVLGQGPQFIFQYYEKEERGRGNFPDRFSARQFPNYSSELNVNALLLGDSALYLCASSLGTSGVREQYFGPGTRLTVT.

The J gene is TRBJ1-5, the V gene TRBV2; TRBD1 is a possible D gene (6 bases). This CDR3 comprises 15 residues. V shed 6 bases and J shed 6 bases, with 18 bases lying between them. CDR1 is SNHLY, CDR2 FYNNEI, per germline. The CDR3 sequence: CASSGDTQGSQPQHF. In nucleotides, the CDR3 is TGTGCCAGCAGCGGGGACACCCAAGGCTCTCAGCCCCAGCATTTT. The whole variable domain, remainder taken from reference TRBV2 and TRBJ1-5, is EPEVTQTPSHQVTQMGQEVILRCVPISNHLYFYWYRQILGQKVEFLVSFYNNEISEKSEIFDDQFSVERPDGSNFTLKIRSTKLEDSAMYFCASSGDTQGSQPQHFGDGTRLSIL.

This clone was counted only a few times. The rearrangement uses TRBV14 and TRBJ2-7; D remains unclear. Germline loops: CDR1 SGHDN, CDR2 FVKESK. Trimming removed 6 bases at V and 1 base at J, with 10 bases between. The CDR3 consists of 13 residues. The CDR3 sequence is CASRSTASYEQYF. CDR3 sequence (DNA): TGTGCCAGCAGGTCCACAGCTTCCTACGAGCAGTACTTC.

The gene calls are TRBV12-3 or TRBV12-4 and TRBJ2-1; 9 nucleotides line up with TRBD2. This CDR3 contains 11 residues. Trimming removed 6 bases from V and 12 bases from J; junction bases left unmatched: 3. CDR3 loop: CASSLSGGQFF. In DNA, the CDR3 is TGTGCCAGCAGCCTTAGCGGGGGGCAGTTCTTC.

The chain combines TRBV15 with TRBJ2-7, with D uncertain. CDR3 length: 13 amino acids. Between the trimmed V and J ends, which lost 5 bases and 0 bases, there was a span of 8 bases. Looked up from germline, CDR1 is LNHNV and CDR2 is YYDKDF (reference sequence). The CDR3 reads CATSWGSSYEQYF. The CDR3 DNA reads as TGTGCCACCAGCTGGGGATCCTCCTACGAGCAGTACTTC.

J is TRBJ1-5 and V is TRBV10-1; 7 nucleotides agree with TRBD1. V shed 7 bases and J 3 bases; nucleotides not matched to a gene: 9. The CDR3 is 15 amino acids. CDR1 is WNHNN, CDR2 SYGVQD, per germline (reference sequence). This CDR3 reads CASTRAGGDNQPQHF. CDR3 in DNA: TGCGCCAGCACCCGGGCAGGGGGTGACAATCAGCCCCAGCATTTT.

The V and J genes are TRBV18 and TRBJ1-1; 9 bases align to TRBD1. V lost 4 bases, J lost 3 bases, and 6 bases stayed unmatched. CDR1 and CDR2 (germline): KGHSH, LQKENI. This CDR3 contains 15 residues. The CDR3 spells CASSLGTGRYTEAFF. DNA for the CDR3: TGTGCCAGCTCACTCGGGACAGGGAGGTACACTGAAGCTTTCTTT.

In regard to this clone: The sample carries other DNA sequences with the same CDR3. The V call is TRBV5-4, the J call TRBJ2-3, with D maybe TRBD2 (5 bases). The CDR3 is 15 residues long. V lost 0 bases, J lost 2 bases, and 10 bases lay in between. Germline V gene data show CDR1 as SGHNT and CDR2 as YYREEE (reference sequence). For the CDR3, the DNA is TGTGCCAGCAGCTTGGACTCGGGATTCACAGATACGCAGTATTTT. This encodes CASSLDSGFTDTQYF.

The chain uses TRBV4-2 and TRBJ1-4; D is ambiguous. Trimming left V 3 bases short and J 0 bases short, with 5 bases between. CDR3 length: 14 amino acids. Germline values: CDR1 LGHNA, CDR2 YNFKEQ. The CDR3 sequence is CASSQFATNEKLFF. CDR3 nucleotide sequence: TGTGCCAGCAGCCAGTTTGCAACTAATGAAAAACTGTTTTTT.

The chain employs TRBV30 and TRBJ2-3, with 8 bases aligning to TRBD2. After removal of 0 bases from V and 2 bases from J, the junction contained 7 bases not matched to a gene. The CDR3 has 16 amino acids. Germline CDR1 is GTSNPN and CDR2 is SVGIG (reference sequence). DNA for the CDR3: TGTGCCTGGAGTGTAGGGACTAGGCTCCCCACAGATACGCAGTATTTT. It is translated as CAWSVGTRLPTDTQYF.

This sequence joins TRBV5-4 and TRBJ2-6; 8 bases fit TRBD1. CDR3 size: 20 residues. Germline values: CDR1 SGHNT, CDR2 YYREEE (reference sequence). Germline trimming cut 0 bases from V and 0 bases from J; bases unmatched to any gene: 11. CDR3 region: CASSLAGPGQDSSGANVLTF. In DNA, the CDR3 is TGTGCCAGCAGCTTGGCCGGACCGGGACAGGATTCCTCTGGGGCCAACGTCCTGACTTTC.

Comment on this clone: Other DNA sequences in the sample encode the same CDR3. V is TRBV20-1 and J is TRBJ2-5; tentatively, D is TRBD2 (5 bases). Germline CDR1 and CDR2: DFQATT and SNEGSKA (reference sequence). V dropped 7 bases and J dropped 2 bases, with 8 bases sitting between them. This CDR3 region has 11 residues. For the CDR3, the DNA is TGCAGTGGGACTGTTCAAGAGACCCAGTACTTC. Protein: CSGTVQETQYF.

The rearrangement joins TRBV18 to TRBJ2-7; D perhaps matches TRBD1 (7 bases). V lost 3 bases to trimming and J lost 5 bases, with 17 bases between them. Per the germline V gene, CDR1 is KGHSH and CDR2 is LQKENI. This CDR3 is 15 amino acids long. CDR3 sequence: CASSPRRDSANEQYF. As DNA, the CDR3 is TGTGCCAGCTCACCTAGGAGGGACAGCGCTAACGAGCAGTACTTC. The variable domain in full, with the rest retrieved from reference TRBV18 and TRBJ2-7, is NAGVMQNPRHLVRRRGQEARLRCSPMKGHSHVYWYRQLPEEGLKFMVYLQKENIIDESGMPKERFSAEFPKEGPSILRIQQVVRGDSAAYFCASSPRRDSANEQYFGPGTRLTVT.

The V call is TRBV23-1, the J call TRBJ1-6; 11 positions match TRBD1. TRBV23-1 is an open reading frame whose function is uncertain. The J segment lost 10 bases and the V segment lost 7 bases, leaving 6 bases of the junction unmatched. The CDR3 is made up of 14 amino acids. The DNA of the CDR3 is TGCGCCAGCACCCGGACAGGGGGCGGGTCACCCCTCCACTTT. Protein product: CASTRTGGGSPLHF.

The CDR3 protein is CASSQDADEQYF. The CDR3 DNA reads TGTGCCAGCAGCCAAGATGCGGACGAGCAGTACTTC. The chain uses TRBV4-2 and TRBJ2-7; D gene unclear. Germline CDR1 and CDR2: LGHNA and YNFKEQ. The CDR3 loop spans 12 amino acids. Deletions cut 0 bases from V and 5 bases from J, with 5 bases between.

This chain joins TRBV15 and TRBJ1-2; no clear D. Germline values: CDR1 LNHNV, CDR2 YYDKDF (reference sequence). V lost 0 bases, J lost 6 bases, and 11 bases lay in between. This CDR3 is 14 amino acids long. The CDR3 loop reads CATSREWNGDGYTF. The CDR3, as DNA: TGTGCCACCAGCAGAGAATGGAATGGGGATGGCTACACCTTC. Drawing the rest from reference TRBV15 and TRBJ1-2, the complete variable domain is DAMVIQNPRYQVTQFGKPVTLSCSQTLNHNVMYWYQQKSSQAPKLLFHYYDKDFNNEADTPDNFQSRRPNTSFCFLDIRSPGLGDTAMYLCATSREWNGDGYTFGSGTRLTVV.

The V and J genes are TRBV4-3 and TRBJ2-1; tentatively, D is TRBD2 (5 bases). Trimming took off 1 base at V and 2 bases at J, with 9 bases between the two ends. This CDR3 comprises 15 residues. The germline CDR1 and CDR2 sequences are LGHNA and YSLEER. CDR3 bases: TGCGCCAGCAGCCAAGGGGGAGTTCCCTACAATGAGCAGTTCTTC. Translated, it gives CASSQGGVPYNEQFF.

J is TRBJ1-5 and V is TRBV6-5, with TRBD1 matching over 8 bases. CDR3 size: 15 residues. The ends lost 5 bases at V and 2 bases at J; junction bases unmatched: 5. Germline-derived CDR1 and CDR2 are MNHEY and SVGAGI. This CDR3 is CASSNGQGRNQPQHF. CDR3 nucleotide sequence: TGTGCCAGCAGTAACGGACAGGGTCGCAATCAGCCCCAGCATTTT.

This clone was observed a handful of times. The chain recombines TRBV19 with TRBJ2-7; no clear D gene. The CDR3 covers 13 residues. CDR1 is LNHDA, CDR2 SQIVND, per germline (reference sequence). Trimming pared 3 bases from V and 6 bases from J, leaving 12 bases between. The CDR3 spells CASSMRKKGEQYF. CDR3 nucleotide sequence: TGTGCCAGTAGTATGCGAAAGAAGGGCGAGCAGTACTTC.

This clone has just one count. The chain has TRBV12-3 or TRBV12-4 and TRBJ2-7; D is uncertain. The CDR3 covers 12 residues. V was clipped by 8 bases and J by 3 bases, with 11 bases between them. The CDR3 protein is CASGPRRYEQYF. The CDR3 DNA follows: TGTGCCAGCGGTCCCCGGCGCTACGAGCAGTACTTC.

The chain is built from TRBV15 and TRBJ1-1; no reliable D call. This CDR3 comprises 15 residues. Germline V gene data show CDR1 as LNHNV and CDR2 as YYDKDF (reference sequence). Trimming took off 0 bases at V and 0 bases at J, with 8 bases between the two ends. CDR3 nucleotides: TGTGCCACCAGCAGAGATGTCACTATGAACACTGAAGCTTTCTTT. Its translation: CATSRDVTMNTEAFF.

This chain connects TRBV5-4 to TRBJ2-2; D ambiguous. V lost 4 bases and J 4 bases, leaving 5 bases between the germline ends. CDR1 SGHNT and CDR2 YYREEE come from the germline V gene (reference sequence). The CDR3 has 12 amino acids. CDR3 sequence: CASSQSTGELFF. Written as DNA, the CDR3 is TGTGCCAGCAGCCAGAGCACCGGGGAGCTGTTTTTT.

The chain's CDR3 is CASSRGGGGEQYF. Here the CDR3 DNA reads TGTGCCAGCAGCCGGGGCGGGGGTGGCGAGCAGTACTTC. This chain uses TRBV11-2 with TRBJ2-7; TRBD2 matches 7 bases. Trimming took 5 bases from V and 6 from J; bases not matched to a gene: 7. CDR1 is SGHAT and CDR2 is FQNNGV in the germline V gene. CDR3 length: 13 residues.

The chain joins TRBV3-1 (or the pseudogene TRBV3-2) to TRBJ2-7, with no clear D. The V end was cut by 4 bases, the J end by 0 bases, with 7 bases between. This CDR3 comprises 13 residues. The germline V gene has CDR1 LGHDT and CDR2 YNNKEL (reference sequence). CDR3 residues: CASSPLISYEQYF. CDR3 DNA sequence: TGTGCCAGCAGCCCCCTCATCTCCTACGAGCAGTACTTC.

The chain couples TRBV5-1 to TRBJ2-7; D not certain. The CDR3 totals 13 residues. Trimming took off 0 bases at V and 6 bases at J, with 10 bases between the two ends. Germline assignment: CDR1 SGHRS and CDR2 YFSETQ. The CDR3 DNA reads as TGCGCCAGCAGCTTGGGGGCTGGCCGCGAGCAGTACTTC. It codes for CASSLGAGREQYF.

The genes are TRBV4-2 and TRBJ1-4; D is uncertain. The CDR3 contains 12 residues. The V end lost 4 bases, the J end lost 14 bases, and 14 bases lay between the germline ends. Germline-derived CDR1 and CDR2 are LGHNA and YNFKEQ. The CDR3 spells CASSLDLQSLFF. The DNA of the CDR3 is TGTGCCAGCAGCCTCGATCTCCAGAGTCTGTTTTTT.

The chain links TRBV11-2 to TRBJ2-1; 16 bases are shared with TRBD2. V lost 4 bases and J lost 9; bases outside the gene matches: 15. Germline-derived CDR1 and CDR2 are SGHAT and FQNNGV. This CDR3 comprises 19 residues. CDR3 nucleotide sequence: TGTGCCAGCAGCTCCTACCCCCCCGGGACTAGCGGGGGGGTTGGTGAGCAGTTCTTC. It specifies CASSSYPPGTSGGVGEQFF.

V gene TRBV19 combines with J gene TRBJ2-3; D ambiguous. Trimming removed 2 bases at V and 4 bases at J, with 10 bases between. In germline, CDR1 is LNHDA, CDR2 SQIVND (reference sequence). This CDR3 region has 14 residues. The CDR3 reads CASSINRRPDTQYF. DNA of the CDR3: TGTGCCAGTAGTATAAACCGGCGACCAGATACGCAGTATTTT.

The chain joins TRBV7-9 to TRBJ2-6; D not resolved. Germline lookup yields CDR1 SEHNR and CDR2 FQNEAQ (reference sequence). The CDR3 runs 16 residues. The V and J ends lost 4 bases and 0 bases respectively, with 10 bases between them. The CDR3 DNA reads TGTGCCAGCAGCTCTCCGCCTAGCTCTGGGGCCAACGTCCTGACTTTC. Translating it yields CASSSPPSSGANVLTF.

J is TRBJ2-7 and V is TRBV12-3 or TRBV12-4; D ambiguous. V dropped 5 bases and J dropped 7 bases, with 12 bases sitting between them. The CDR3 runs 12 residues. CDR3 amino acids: CASSDADGEQYF. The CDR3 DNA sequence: TGTGCCAGCAGTGATGCCGATGGGGAGCAGTACTTC.

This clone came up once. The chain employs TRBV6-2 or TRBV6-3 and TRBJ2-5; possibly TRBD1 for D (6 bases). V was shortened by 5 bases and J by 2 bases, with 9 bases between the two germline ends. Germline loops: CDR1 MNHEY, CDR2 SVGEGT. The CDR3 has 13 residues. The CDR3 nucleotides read TGTGCCAGCAGTACCGGACAGCAAGAGACCCAGTACTTC. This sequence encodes CASSTGQQETQYF.

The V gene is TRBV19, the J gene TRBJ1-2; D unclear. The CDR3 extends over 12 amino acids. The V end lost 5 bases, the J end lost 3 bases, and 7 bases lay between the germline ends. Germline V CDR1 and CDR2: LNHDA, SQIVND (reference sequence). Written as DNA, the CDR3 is TGTGCCAGTAGTTGGACTGACTATGGCTACACCTTC. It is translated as CASSWTDYGYTF.